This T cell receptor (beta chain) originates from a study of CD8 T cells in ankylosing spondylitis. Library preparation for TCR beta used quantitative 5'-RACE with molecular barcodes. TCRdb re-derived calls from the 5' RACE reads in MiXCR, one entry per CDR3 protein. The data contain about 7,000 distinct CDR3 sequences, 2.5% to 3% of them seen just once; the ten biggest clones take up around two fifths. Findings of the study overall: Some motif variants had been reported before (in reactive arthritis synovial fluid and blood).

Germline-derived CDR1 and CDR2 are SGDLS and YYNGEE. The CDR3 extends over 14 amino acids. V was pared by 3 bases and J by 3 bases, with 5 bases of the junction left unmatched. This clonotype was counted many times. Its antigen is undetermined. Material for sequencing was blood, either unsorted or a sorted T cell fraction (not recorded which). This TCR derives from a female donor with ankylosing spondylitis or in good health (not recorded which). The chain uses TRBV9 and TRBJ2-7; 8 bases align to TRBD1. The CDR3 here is CASSANDRGYEQYF. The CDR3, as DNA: TGTGCCAGCAGCGCGAACGACAGGGGCTACGAGCAGTACTTC.